The 2 T cell receptor beta chains given below trace back to one sample, sequenced in a study of CD8 T cells in Susac syndrome. RNA totalling roughly 0.45 to 1 ug underwent reverse transcription with random hexamers. TCRdb re-analysed the immunoSEQ multiplex PCR reads in MiXCR, keeping a single row per CDR3 protein. The sample yields under 200,000 distinct CDR3 sequences, around 95% seen once. Sequencing input: CD4+ T cells from PBMCs. The receptors stem from a human donor with Susac syndrome.

The V gene is TRBV14, the J gene TRBJ2-5; D is unclear. Germline V gene lookup returns CDR1 SGHDN and CDR2 FVKESK. The CDR3 totals 11 residues. Trimming cost V 6 bases and J 4 bases, with 6 bases left between them. The CDR3 DNA reads as TGTGCCAGCAGTCGCGGAGAGACCCAGTACTTC. Translated: CASSRGETQYF.

This chain uses TRBV11-2 with TRBJ2-5, with D possibly matching TRBD1 (6 bases). The CDR3 is 15 amino acids. V lost 5 bases and J 5 bases, leaving 18 bases between the germline ends. Per germline, CDR1 SGHAT and CDR2 FQNNGV. Here the CDR3 reads CASSADSPRGETQYF. The CDR3, as DNA: TGTGCCAGCAGCGCAGACAGCCCGAGGGGGGAGACCCAGTACTTC.